Listed below are T cell receptor beta chains from one sample, sequenced in a study of chemoradiotherapy in HPV16-positive cancers. Clones were sequenced by immunoSEQ multiplex PCR, and TCRdb holds only the in-frame ones, with some missing. This repertoire shows over 20,000 clones, about two thirds found once; its top ten account for 2.6%. Sampling was carried out from a patient who underwent chemoradiotherapy. All receptors come from a human donor with HPV-associated anogenital cancer. The CDR3 runs from the conserved cysteine through the conserved F or W. The D gene is left open where the match is weak. Clone sizes are given selectively: once, few, many, or a class where the clone is expanded.

>-|TRBJ2-1|-|TRBV15
CATSRDRRGTIYNEQFF
TGTGCCACCAGCAGAGATCGAAGGGGGACCATATACAATGAGCAGTTCTTC
>-|TRBJ1-6|-|TRBV4-1
CASSQGPTVTNSPLHF
TGCGCCAGCAGCCAAGGACCAACAGTAACCAATTCACCCCTCCACTTT
>-|TRBJ2-5|TRBD1|TRBV19
CASRDRGRGETQYF
TGTGCCAGTAGGGACAGGGGAAGGGGGGAGACCCAGTACTTC
>-|TRBJ2-6|-|TRBV28
CATALVFYSGANVLTF
TGTGCCACAGCGCTTGTCTTCTACTCTGGGGCCAACGTCCTGACTTTC
>few|TRBJ1-2|-|TRBV28
CASSLRQGHYGYTF
TGTGCCAGCAGTTTACGGCAGGGACATTATGGCTACACCTTC
>-|TRBJ1-1|-|TRBV2
CASSPPRGGTEAFF
TGTGCCAGCAGTCCCCCTAGGGGGGGCACTGAAGCTTTCTTT
>few|TRBJ2-7|-|TRBV7-2
CASSFRPHYEQYF
TGTGCCAGCAGCTTTAGACCGCACTACGAGCAGTACTTC
>-|TRBJ1-2|TRBD1|TRBV5-4
CASSFKTTGGGNYGYTF
TGTGCCAGCAGCTTTAAGACTACAGGGGGCGGTAACTATGGCTACACCTTC
>-|TRBJ2-3|TRBD2|TRBV9
CASSVAPSRGGQDTQYF
TGTGCCAGCAGCGTAGCTCCGTCGCGGGGGGGCCAAGATACGCAGTATTTT
>-|TRBJ2-7|-|TRBV4-3
CASSQVVWSYEQYF
TGCGCCAGCAGCCAAGTTGTCTGGTCCTACGAGCAGTACTTC
>-|TRBJ2-2|-|TRBV27
CASSLWGLSDTGELFF
TGTGCCAGCAGTCTTTGGGGGCTGTCGGATACCGGGGAGCTGTTTTTT
>-|TRBJ2-5|TRBD2|TRBV7-8
CASSLAPASGSGGETQYF
TGTGCCAGCAGCTTAGCCCCGGCTAGCGGGAGTGGGGGAGAGACCCAGTACTTC
>-|TRBJ1-4|-|TRBV19
CASTKDSPTNEKLFF
TGTGCCAGCACTAAGGACAGCCCAACTAATGAAAAACTGTTTTTT
>-|TRBJ2-3|-|TRBV7-9
CASSPQGDTQYF
TGTGCCAGCAGCCCTCAAGGAGATACGCAGTATTTT
>-|TRBJ2-5|TRBD2|TRBV9
CASSVGASGDQETQYF
TGTGCCAGCAGCGTAGGGGCTAGCGGGGACCAAGAGACCCAGTACTTC
>-|TRBJ1-5|TRBD1|TRBV4-3
CASSQGAGQGVNQPQHF
TGCGCCAGCAGCCAAGGTGCGGGACAGGGGGTAAATCAGCCCCAGCATTTT
>-|TRBJ2-5|TRBD2|TRBV5-6
CASSRDLLAGGQETQYF
TGTGCCAGCAGCCGAGATTTGCTAGCGGGGGGGCAAGAGACCCAGTACTTC
>few|TRBJ1-5|-|TRBV28
CASSSSGQGNNQPQHF
TGTGCCAGCAGTTCTTCTGGCCAGGGAAACAATCAGCCCCAGCATTTT
>-|TRBJ2-1|-|TRBV2
CASSESQLGNEQFF
TGTGCCAGCAGTGAATCCCAGCTGGGGAATGAGCAGTTCTTC
>-|TRBJ2-7|-|TRBV5-4
CASGTEPYEQYF
TGTGCCAGCGGGACGGAGCCCTACGAGCAGTACTTC
>few|TRBJ2-3|TRBD2|TRBV5-4
CASSLGVTSATDTQYF
TGTGCCAGCAGCTTGGGAGTGACTAGCGCCACAGATACGCAGTATTTT
>-|TRBJ2-3|TRBD2|TRBV5-1
CASSRVAGDTDTQYF
TGCGCCAGCAGCCGCGTCGCGGGAGACACAGATACGCAGTATTTT
>-|TRBJ2-3|-|TRBV19
CASRVRPSTDTQYF
TGTGCCAGTCGGGTCAGACCCAGCACAGATACGCAGTATTTT
>few|TRBJ1-5|-|TRBV28
CASSFGGASNQPQHF
TGTGCCAGCAGTTTCGGGGGAGCCAGCAATCAGCCCCAGCATTTT
>-|TRBJ2-3|TRBD2|TRBV7-2
CASKRSREGTDTQYF
TGTGCCAGCAAAAGGTCGCGGGAGGGCACAGATACGCAGTATTTT
>-|TRBJ2-7|TRBD1|TRBV4-3
CASSQDSGTGSYEQYF
TGCGCCAGCAGCCAAGATTCCGGGACAGGGTCCTACGAGCAGTACTTC
>once|TRBJ2-1|-|TRBV4-1
CASSPPVRGRNEQFF
TGCGCCAGCAGCCCCCCTGTTAGGGGCCGTAATGAGCAGTTCTTC
>-|TRBJ2-7|-|TRBV2
CASSDPSQYF
TGTGCCAGCAGTGACCCAAGCCAGTACTTC
>-|TRBJ2-7|TRBD1|TRBV5-1
CASSSGTGYEQYF
TGCGCCAGCAGCTCGGGGACAGGCTACGAGCAGTACTTC
>-|TRBJ2-1|TRBD2|TRBV5-1
CASSSEAGGPYEQFF
TGCGCCAGCAGCTCGGAGGCGGGGGGGCCCTATGAGCAGTTCTTC
>-|TRBJ1-1|-|TRBV6-1
CASSESQVNTEAFF
TGTGCCAGCAGTGAAAGCCAGGTGAACACTGAAGCTTTCTTT
>-|TRBJ2-1|TRBD2|TRBV4-2
CASSVTGGSSYNEQFF
TGTGCCAGCAGCGTCACGGGGGGGAGCTCCTACAATGAGCAGTTCTTC
>-|TRBJ2-7|-|TRBV7-9
CASSFPGAYEQYF
TGTGCCAGCAGCTTCCCCGGGGCCTACGAGCAGTACTTC
>-|TRBJ1-2|TRBD1|TRBV28
CASSSGTGGIYGYTF
TGTGCCAGCAGCTCCGGGACAGGGGGTATCTATGGCTACACCTTC
>-|TRBJ2-2|-|TRBV5-8
CASSLQGFRAGELFF
TGTGCCAGCAGCTTACAGGGATTTAGGGCCGGGGAGCTGTTTTTT
>-|TRBJ2-7|TRBD1|TRBV4-1
CASSQTGTDVWEQYF
TGCGCCAGCAGCCAAACTGGGACAGACGTCTGGGAGCAGTACTTC
>few|TRBJ1-2|-|TRBV5-1
CASSLGVENYGYTF
TGCGCCAGCAGCTTGGGAGTCGAAAACTATGGCTACACCTTC
>-|TRBJ1-1|-|TRBV10-3
CAISQQDTEAFF
TGTGCCATCAGTCAACAGGACACTGAAGCTTTCTTT
>-|TRBJ2-6|-|TRBV27
CASRPSGNSGANVLTF
TGTGCCAGCAGGCCATCAGGGAACTCTGGGGCCAACGTCCTGACTTTC
>few|TRBJ2-3|-|TRBV18
CASSPRSAGAGDTQYF
TGTGCCAGCTCACCACGATCTGCGGGGGCCGGAGATACGCAGTATTTT